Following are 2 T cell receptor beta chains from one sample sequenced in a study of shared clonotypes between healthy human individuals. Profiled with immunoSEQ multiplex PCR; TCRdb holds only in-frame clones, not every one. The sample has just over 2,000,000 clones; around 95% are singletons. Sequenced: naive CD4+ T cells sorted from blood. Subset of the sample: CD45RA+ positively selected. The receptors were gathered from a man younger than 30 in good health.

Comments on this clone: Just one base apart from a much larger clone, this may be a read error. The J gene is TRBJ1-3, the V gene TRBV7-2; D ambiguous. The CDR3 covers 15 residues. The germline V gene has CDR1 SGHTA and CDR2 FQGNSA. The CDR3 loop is CASSLASSSGNAIYF. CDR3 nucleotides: TGTGCCAGCAGCTTAGCCTCGAGCTCTGGAAACGCCATATATTTT.

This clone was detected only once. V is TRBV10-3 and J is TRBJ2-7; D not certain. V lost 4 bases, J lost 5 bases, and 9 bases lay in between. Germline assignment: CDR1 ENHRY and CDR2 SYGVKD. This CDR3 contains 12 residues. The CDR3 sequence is CAISVGTDEQYF. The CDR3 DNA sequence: TGTGCCATCAGTGTTGGAACGGACGAGCAGTACTTC.